This T cell receptor beta chain derives from a study of T-cell reconstitution after alpha-beta-depleted transplantation in children (dated by TCRdb to about 2016). Concerning the study at large: Using TCR repertoire profiling, the study quantitatively followed how T-cell immune reconstitution unfolded in children after TCRalphabeta/CD19-depleted allogeneic hematopoietic cell transplantation.

This clonotype appeared a single time. Its binding antigen is unknown. Per-nucleotide qualities are absent, and no much larger clonotype sits a single base away. The library relied on PCR. Sequencer: Illumina HiSeq 2500. TCR library preparation used molecular barcoding, with unique molecular identifiers applied to normalize quantification of the TCRbeta repertoire. TCRdb trimmed the raw reads at Q25, called clones with MiXCR and kept productive beta chains. Entries that share a CDR3 protein sequence are merged under the most common genes and DNA. The sample records roughly 500,000 distinct CDR3 sequences, approximately 20% of which are singletons. The ten largest clones capture around 3.3% of the sample. The CDR3 runs 15 residues from the cysteine to the phenylalanine. Left in the record is the CDR3 DNA by itself, 45 bases read in frame from the first base. A distance of 13 bases separates the germline ends of V and J, which lose 0 bases and 4 bases respectively. CDR1 DFQATT and CDR2 SNEGSKA are derived from the germline V gene (reference sequence).

The clonotype was recovered from a human donor who donated a stem cell graft to a child with acute lymphoblastic leukemia. The source was PBMCs from the stem cell graft donor, collected from the stem cell graft. The sequence joins TRBV20-1 to TRBJ2-1; no D gene can be assigned with confidence. The DNA sequence is given as TGCAGTGCTAGAGATCGAGTCCTTTTTTACAATGAGCAGTTCTTC. The translation is CSARDRVLFYNEQFF.